The 24 T cell receptor beta chains below come from one sample, sequenced in a study of CD8 T cells in ankylosing spondylitis. General study findings and limits: A TCR beta motif made of about eight highly homologous variants seemed typical of ankylosing spondylitis blood.

Their cognate antigens are unknown. Using its own MiXCR run on the 5' RACE reads, TCRdb lists one record per CDR3 protein. Here the sample spans about 840,000 distinct CDR3 sequences, 10% to 15% being singletons. What was sequenced was blood, either unsorted or a sorted T cell fraction (not recorded which). The receptor set was obtained from a male donor with ankylosing spondylitis.

This clonotype occurred a few times. The V and J genes are TRBV6-1 and TRBJ1-2; D might be TRBD1 (5 bases). CDR3 length: 15 amino acids. V lost 6 bases and J lost 5, with 19 bases in between. Germline CDR1 is MNHNS and CDR2 is SASEGT. The CDR3 region is CASSTFGGGRYGYTF. CDR3 nucleotide sequence: TGTGCCAGCAGCACCTTTGGGGGAGGACGTTATGGCTACACCTTC.

This clonotype was counted a few times. The chain links TRBV20-1 to TRBJ1-3, with D unclear. V was trimmed by 5 bases and J by 0 bases, leaving 8 bases between them. The CDR3 spans 13 residues. Germline V gene data show CDR1 as DFQATT and CDR2 as SNEGSKA (reference sequence). The CDR3 region is CSALDHSGNTIYF. CDR3 DNA: TGCAGTGCTCTGGACCACTCTGGAAACACCATATATTTT.

The rearrangement joins TRBV5-1 to TRBJ1-6; D not certain. The length of the CDR3 is 16 residues. The V end was cut by 1 base, the J end by 0 bases, with 8 bases between. The germline V gene has CDR1 SGHRS and CDR2 YFSETQ. CDR3 DNA: TGCGCCAGCAGCTTGACCCGAGGCTCCTATAATTCACCCCTCCACTTT. Encoded protein: CASSLTRGSYNSPLHF.

This clonotype was seen only a few times. This rearrangement joins TRBV29-1 to TRBJ1-1, with D tentatively TRBD1 (5 bases). There are 15 residues in the CDR3. Germline V gene lookup returns CDR1 SQVTM and CDR2 ANQGSEA. V lost 3 bases to trimming and J lost 1 base, with 15 bases between them. CDR3 in amino acids: CSVDLRGLSNTEAFF. DNA of the CDR3: TGCAGCGTTGATCTGAGGGGATTATCGAACACTGAAGCTTTCTTT.

The V and J genes are TRBV20-1 and TRBJ2-1; 7 nucleotides agree with TRBD1. Germline V CDR1 and CDR2: DFQATT, SNEGSKA (reference sequence). Trimming removed 3 bases from V and 5 bases from J; junction bases left unmatched: 10. The CDR3 loop spans 15 amino acids. The CDR3 loop is CSASKGQKEDNEQFF. The CDR3 nucleotides read TGCAGTGCTAGTAAGGGACAGAAAGAGGACAATGAGCAGTTCTTC.

This clonotype was seen many times. This rearrangement joins TRBV5-1 to TRBJ1-5, with no clear D. The CDR3 spans 13 residues. Germline V gene sequence: CDR1 SGHRS, CDR2 YFSETQ. V was trimmed by 4 bases and J by 3 bases, leaving 8 bases between them. CDR3 sequence reads: CASSPGNNQPQHF. The DNA for the CDR3 is TGCGCCAGCAGCCCGGGGAACAATCAGCCCCAGCATTTT.

This clonotype occurred a few times. This chain connects TRBV28 to TRBJ2-7; 11 nucleotides align to TRBD1. The germline V gene has CDR1 MDHEN and CDR2 SYDVKM. With 2 bases clipped from V and 3 bases from J, the junction kept 3 bases outside the gene matches. The CDR3 consists of 15 residues. CDR3 sequence reads: CASSLPGTGGYEQYF. CDR3 coding DNA: TGTGCCAGCAGTTTACCCGGGACAGGGGGCTACGAGCAGTACTTC.

This clonotype has at least ten counts. This rearrangement joins TRBV29-1 to TRBJ2-7, with D perhaps matching TRBD1 or TRBD2 (5 bases each). Germline CDR1 and CDR2: SQVTM and ANQGSEA. Trimming stripped 7 bases from V and 0 bases from J, with 16 bases between. The CDR3 has 14 amino acids. The CDR3 DNA reads TGCAGCGCATCGGTGGGGGTACACTCCTACGAGCAGTACTTC. Amino acid sequence: CSASVGVHSYEQYF.

This clonotype was counted at least ten times. The rearrangement links TRBV7-9 to TRBJ2-7, with 10 bases identical to TRBD2. The CDR3 sequence is 14 residues long. The germline gives CDR1 SEHNR, CDR2 FQNEAQ (reference sequence). J was trimmed by 2 bases and V by 4 bases; bases with no gene match: 2. The CDR3 sequence is CASSSGLAAYEQYF. CDR3 coding DNA: TGTGCCAGCAGCTCCGGACTAGCGGCCTACGAGCAGTACTTC. Full variable domain (missing parts from reference TRBV7-9 and TRBJ2-7): DTGVSQNPRHKITKRGQNVTFRCDPISEHNRLYWYRQTLGQGPEFLTYFQNEAQLEKSRLLSDRFSAERPKGSFSTLEIQRTEQGDSAMYLCASSSGLAAYEQYFGPGTRLTVT.

This clonotype was observed many times. The rearrangement uses TRBV6-2 or TRBV6-3 and TRBJ2-6, with D unclear. The CDR3 has 15 residues. V was pared by 2 bases and J by 2 bases, with 7 bases between. CDR1 and CDR2 from the germline V gene are MNHEY and SVGEGT. CDR3 bases: TGTGCCAGCAGTTACCCAGATCCTGGGGCCAACGTCCTGACTTTC. Its translation: CASSYPDPGANVLTF.

This clonotype was observed once. The chain employs TRBV24-1 and TRBJ2-6, with a weak D call TRBD1 (5 bases). Trimming shortened V by 2 bases and J by 1 base, and 8 bases separated the two germline ends. Germline V gene lookup returns CDR1 KGHDR and CDR2 SFDVKD. The CDR3 has 16 residues. The CDR3 here is CATSDSTASGANVLTF. As DNA, the CDR3 is TGTGCCACCAGTGATTCGACAGCTTCTGGGGCCAACGTCCTGACTTTC.

Worth noting for this clonotype: A read error may be the cause here, since a much bigger clone is one base away. This rearrangement joins TRBV5-1 to TRBJ1-1; no clear D. CDR3 length: 14 amino acids. Germline CDR1 and CDR2: SGHRS and YFSETQ. V gave up 4 bases and J gave up 0 bases, with 10 bases separating them. The CDR3 nucleotides read TGCGCCAGCAGCCCCAGCGTGGTGAACACTGAAGCTTTCTTT. Translation gives CASSPSVVNTEAFF. Full variable domain (remainder filled in from reference TRBV5-1 and TRBJ1-1): KAGVTQTPRYLIKTRGQQVTLSCSPISGHRSVSWYQQTPGQGLQFLFEYFSETQRNKGNFPGRFSGRQFSNSRSEMNVSTLELGDSALYLCASSPSVVNTEAFFGQGTRLTVV.

This clonotype was picked up a small number of times. Likely a read error: the CDR3 ends without its conserved phenylalanine or tryptophan. The V call is TRBV20-1, the J call TRBJ2-7, with 7 positions matching TRBD2. Germline trimming cut 6 bases from V and 4 bases from J; bases unmatched to any gene: 9. CDR3 size: 13 residues. Germline lookup yields CDR1 DFQATT and CDR2 SNEGSKA (reference sequence). The CDR3 region is CSAPWSSGYEQYS. Written as DNA, the CDR3 is TGCAGTGCCCCTTGGTCTAGCGGATACGAGCAGTACTCC.

Notes on this clonotype: One end of the junction is discordant with germline, which a read error may explain. V gene TRBV29-1 combines with J gene TRBJ2-1; 9 nucleotides match TRBD1. CDR3 length: 15 amino acids. The V gene's germline CDR1 is SQVTM and CDR2 ANQGSEA. In nucleotides, the CDR3 is TGCAGCGCTATGGACAGGGGCCTTACTCCAAATGACCAGTTCTTC. Translating it yields CSAMDRGLTPNDQFF.

This clonotype turned up a few times. The chain links TRBV20-1 to TRBJ2-3; the D gene is possibly TRBD2 (5 bases). CDR1 is DFQATT and CDR2 is SNEGSKA in the germline V gene (reference sequence). V lost 6 bases and J lost 2, with 12 bases in between. This CDR3 spans 13 amino acids. The CDR3 protein is CSALLGFTDTQYF. CDR3 sequence (DNA): TGCAGTGCCCTACTAGGGTTCACAGATACGCAGTATTTT.

This clonotype was picked up many times. This chain uses TRBV20-1 with TRBJ1-1, with unresolved D. Trimming pared 4 bases from V and 0 bases from J, leaving 21 bases between. The germline CDR1 and CDR2 sequences are DFQATT and SNEGSKA (reference sequence). There are 17 residues in the CDR3. CDR3: CSATDLGFLGMNTEAFF. In nucleotides, the CDR3 is TGCAGTGCTACCGACTTAGGGTTCCTTGGCATGAACACTGAAGCTTTCTTT.

On this clonotype itself: A read error may be the cause here, since a much bigger clone is one base away. This chain links TRBV7-9 with TRBJ2-2; 7 bases align to TRBD2. Per germline, CDR1 SEHNR and CDR2 FQNEAQ (reference sequence). J was trimmed by 4 bases and V by 5 bases; bases with no gene match: 4. The CDR3 spans 14 residues. CDR3 in DNA: TGTGCCAGCAGCCCGGGGAGGGTCACCGGGGAGCTGTTTTTT. It yields the protein CASSPGRVTGELFF.

This clonotype was detected ten times or more. This chain connects TRBV5-1 to TRBJ1-1; D unclear. Germline V gene sequence: CDR1 SGHRS, CDR2 YFSETQ. This CDR3 has 15 residues. V dropped 0 bases and J dropped 1 base, with 10 bases sitting between them. In DNA form, the CDR3 reads TGCGCCAGCAGCTTGGCCCTCGTAGGGAACACTGAAGCTTTCTTT. It encodes CASSLALVGNTEAFF.

The chain employs TRBV4-2 and TRBJ2-5, with 7 bases that match TRBD2. V was pared by 7 bases and J by 0 bases, with 11 bases of the junction left unmatched. The CDR3 runs to 16 residues. Germline V lookup: CDR1 LGHNA, CDR2 YNFKEQ. As DNA, the CDR3 is TGTGCCAGCACCCAGTCAGCGGGGAATTACCAAGAGACCCAGTACTTC. It yields the protein CASTQSAGNYQETQYF.

The chain links TRBV7-9 to TRBJ2-5; TRBD2 aligns across 8 bases. The germline V gene has CDR1 SEHNR and CDR2 FQNEAQ (reference sequence). This CDR3 is 15 amino acids long. Germline trimming cut 1 base from V and 5 bases from J; bases unmatched to any gene: 6. CDR3 amino acids: CASSLDAGGWETQYF. The CDR3 DNA is TGTGCCAGCAGCTTAGATGCGGGAGGATGGGAGACCCAGTACTTC.

This clonotype appeared many times. The V call is TRBV7-2, the J call TRBJ1-2, with D possibly TRBD1 on 5 matching bases. The CDR3 is 14 residues long. Trimming cost V 1 base and J 4 bases, with 10 bases left between them. The germline CDR1 and CDR2 sequences are SGHTA and FQGNSA. The CDR3 DNA follows: TGTGCCAGCAGCTTAGGGGGCAGGGCCTATGGCTACACCTTC. Its protein is CASSLGGRAYGYTF.

At least ten counts were recorded for this clonotype. The J gene is TRBJ1-1, the V gene TRBV20-1; D unclear. The CDR3 consists of 13 residues. CDR1 and CDR2 from the germline V gene are DFQATT and SNEGSKA (reference sequence). V lost 6 bases and J 5 bases, leaving 16 bases between the germline ends. As DNA, the CDR3 is TGCAGTGCCAGCAAGGACGTCGGGACTGAAGCTTTCTTT. Translated: CSASKDVGTEAFF.

This clonotype was counted at least ten times. V is TRBV12-3 or TRBV12-4 and J is TRBJ2-7; 12 bases are a match to TRBD2. CDR3 length equals 14 residues. Trimming cost V 6 bases and J 5 bases; bases outside gene matches: 5. CDR3 sequence (DNA): TGTGCCAGCAGGACTAGCGGGAGCGCCCACGAGCAGTACTTC. Its protein product is CASRTSGSAHEQYF.

The V and J genes are TRBV20-1 and TRBJ1-1, with D hard to call. Trimming shortened V by 2 bases and J by 11 bases, and 12 bases separated the two germline ends. The CDR3 has 11 amino acids. The germline gives CDR1 DFQATT, CDR2 SNEGSKA (reference sequence). DNA for the CDR3: TGCAGTGCTAGACCCTTTAAGAAGGCTTTCTTT. Protein: CSARPFKKAFF.